This is a list of T cell receptor beta chains from one sample in a study of blood T cell repertoires in COVID-19. Sequenced by immunoSEQ multiplex PCR; TCRdb stores in-frame clones only, minus some. This sample has about 64,000 clones, with roughly 80% found just once. Specimen: peripheral blood. Source of these receptors: a human donor in a cohort sampled during active COVID-19. Each CDR3 is given without its conserved first and last residue. Fields, in order: clone size, J gene, V gene, CDR3 protein. The listing skips clone size in some rows; elsewhere it reads once, few, many or a size class.

>.|TRBJ1-1|TRBV7-9
ASSSNSGTEAF
>.|TRBJ1-2|TRBV6-1
ASSEWGTVNYGYT
>once|TRBJ2-7|TRBV11-3
ASSLPPTSGGISYEQY
>.|TRBJ2-7|TRBV19
ASSIGTGKPYEQY
>.|TRBJ1-4|TRBV5-1
ASSGGTVPHEKLF
>.|TRBJ2-3|TRBV6-5
ASSYSSGAGDTQY
>.|TRBJ1-2|TRBV6-5
ASNQLGQGLGYT
>.|TRBJ2-6|TRBV4-1
ASSQRGAGSGANVLT
>.|TRBJ2-2|TRBV11-2
ASSLVAGDHTGELF
>.|TRBJ2-2|TRBV10-1
ASSRTRRDTGELF
>.|TRBJ2-1|TRBV28
ASSLRALEQF
>.|TRBJ1-2|TRBV5-1
ASSLAVYYGYT
>.|TRBJ1-5|TRBV7-9
ASSYGGLNQPQH
>.|TRBJ2-1|TRBV28
ASRGVWAEGYYNEQF
>.|TRBJ1-6|TRBV19
ASSIVTPEMGRGSPLH
>.|TRBJ2-7|TRBV6-4
ASSGPGGEQY
>few|TRBJ2-7|TRBV3-1/TRBV3-2
ASSPRDRGGEQY
>.|TRBJ2-2|TRBV12-5
ASGLVRGTGVTGELF
>few|TRBJ1-5|TRBV6-5
ASSSRAGGQPQH
>.|TRBJ2-5|TRBV7-2
ASSQTSVQETQY
>.|TRBJ1-2|TRBV19
ASSMGQGGGYT
>.|TRBJ2-5|TRBV10-2
ASSESGQGKETQY
>.|TRBJ1-2|TRBV5-1
ASSQDGKTNYGYT
>.|TRBJ1-4|TRBV2
ASSPGYEKLF
>.|TRBJ2-5|TRBV5-6
ASSFLSGQETQY
>few|TRBJ1-1|TRBV4-1
ASSQGGTLSTEAF
>.|TRBJ2-2|TRBV2
ASSGQGLTGELF
>.|TRBJ1-3|TRBV7-9
ASTLTGRASGNTIY
>.|TRBJ1-2|TRBV14
ASSQLGQGENYGYT
>.|TRBJ2-1|TRBV5-4
ASSLVRGGLGNEQF
>.|TRBJ1-5|TRBV2
ASSENLGGSQPQH
>.|TRBJ1-4|TRBV5-1
ASSLTSVGEKLF
>.|TRBJ2-5|TRBV19
ASSNLAGGQETQY
>.|TRBJ1-2|TRBV5-1
ASSLDEQGFDYGYT
>.|TRBJ2-7|TRBV3-1/TRBV3-2
ASSPAGYEQY
>.|TRBJ1-1|TRBV7-9
ASSLGLTGGFAEAF
>.|TRBJ2-5|TRBV2
ASSGARQETQY
>.|TRBJ2-1|TRBV2
ASSRTSVNEQF
>.|TRBJ1-1|TRBV5-1
ASSIQGGGRTEAF
>few|TRBJ1-5|TRBV6-2/TRBV6-3
ASSYPKGRGAPQH
>.|TRBJ1-2|TRBV5-4
ASSFGGQGEVYGYT
>.|TRBJ1-1|TRBV15
ATSTQRKGQSNTEAF
>few|TRBJ2-1|TRBV6-1
ASSEGVSGGRDEQF
>.|TRBJ2-7|TRBV19
ASSIGRGSLTSYEQY
>.|TRBJ1-6|TRBV4-1
ASSQGQGLH
>.|TRBJ2-3|TRBV20-1
SASGGGADTQY
>.|TRBJ2-5|TRBV7-9
ASSPRGPETQY
>.|TRBJ2-3|TRBV6-6
ASNGAPHTDTQY
>.|TRBJ2-1|TRBV2
ASKLEDRAYNEQF
>.|TRBJ2-3|TRBV6-5
ASSYKQFLDTQY
>.|TRBJ1-6|TRBV3-1/TRBV3-2
ASSPAGVGSPLH